This T cell receptor (beta chain) was identified in a study of blood T cell repertoires in COVID-19. Across the whole study: Samples came from the United States, Italy and Spain, spanning acute and convalescent COVID-19. PBMCs, B-cell-depleted T cells, or T cells were the source of the cDNA or gDNA that made up the material.

Per the study methods: Reference gene primer amplification gave estimated nucleated cell counts. Assay: immunoSEQ multiplex PCR; the TCRdb copy retains only in-frame clones and omits some. The DNA was the basis for D and trimming; V, J and clone size are from that table. The top ten hold 52% of the sample, which has 15,000 to 18,000 clones, about 85% seen once. Sequenced sample: peripheral blood. This TCR came from a man aged 55 to 70 with acute or convalescent COVID-19.

In DNA, the CDR3 is TGCGCCAGCAGCTTGGGGGACAGGGTAGATTCAGATACGCAGTATTTT. This sequence encodes CASSLGDRVDSDTQYF. V usage is TRBV5-1 and J usage is TRBJ2-3, with TRBD1 matching 9 bases. Germline V gives CDR1 SGHRS, CDR2 YFSETQ. V shed 0 bases, J shed 4 bases, and the junction held 6 bases outside the gene matches. The CDR3 is 16 amino acids.